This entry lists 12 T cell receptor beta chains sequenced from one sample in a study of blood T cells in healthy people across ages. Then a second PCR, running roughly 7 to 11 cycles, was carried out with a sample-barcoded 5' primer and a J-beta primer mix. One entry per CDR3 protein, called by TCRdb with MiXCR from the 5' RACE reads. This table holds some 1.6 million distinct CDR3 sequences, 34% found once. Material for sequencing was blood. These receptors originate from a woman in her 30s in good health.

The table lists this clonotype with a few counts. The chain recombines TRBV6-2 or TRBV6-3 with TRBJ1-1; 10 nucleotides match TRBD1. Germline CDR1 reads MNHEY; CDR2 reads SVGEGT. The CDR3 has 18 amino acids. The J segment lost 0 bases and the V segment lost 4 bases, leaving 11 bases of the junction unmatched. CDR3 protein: CASSFYLRDRGVNTEAFF. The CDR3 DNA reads TGTGCCAGCAGTTTCTACCTCCGGGACAGGGGAGTGAACACTGAAGCTTTCTTT.

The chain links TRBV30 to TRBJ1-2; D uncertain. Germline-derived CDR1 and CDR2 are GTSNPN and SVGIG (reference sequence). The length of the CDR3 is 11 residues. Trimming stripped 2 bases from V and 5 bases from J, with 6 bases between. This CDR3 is CAWSRGYGYTF. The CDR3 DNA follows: TGTGCCTGGAGTCGCGGATATGGCTACACCTTC.

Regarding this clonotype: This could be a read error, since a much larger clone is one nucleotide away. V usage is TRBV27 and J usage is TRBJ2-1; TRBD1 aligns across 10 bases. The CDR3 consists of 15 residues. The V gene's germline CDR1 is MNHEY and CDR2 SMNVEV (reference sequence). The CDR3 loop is CASGATGGSYSEQFF. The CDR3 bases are TGTGCCAGCGGCGCGACAGGGGGCTCCTACAGTGAGCAGTTCTTC.

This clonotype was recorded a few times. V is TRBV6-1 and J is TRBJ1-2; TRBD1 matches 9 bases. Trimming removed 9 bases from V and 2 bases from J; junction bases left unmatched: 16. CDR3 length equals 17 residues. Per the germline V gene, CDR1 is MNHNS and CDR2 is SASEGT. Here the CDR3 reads CASRKVDRGYSNYGYTF. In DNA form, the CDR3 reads TGTGCCAGTCGTAAGGTGGACAGGGGATACTCGAACTATGGCTACACCTTC.

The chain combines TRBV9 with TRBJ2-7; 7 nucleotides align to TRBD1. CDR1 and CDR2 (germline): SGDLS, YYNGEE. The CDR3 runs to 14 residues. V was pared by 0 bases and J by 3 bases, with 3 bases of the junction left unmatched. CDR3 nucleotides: TGTGCCAGCAGCGTAGGACAGGGCGACTACGAGCAGTACTTC. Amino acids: CASSVGQGDYEQYF.

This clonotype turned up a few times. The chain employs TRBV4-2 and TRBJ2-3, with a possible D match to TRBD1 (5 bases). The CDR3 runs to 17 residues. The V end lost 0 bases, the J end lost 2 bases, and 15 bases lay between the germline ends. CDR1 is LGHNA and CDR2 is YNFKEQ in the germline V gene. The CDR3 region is CASSQDGKGIPTDTQYF. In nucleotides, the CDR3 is TGTGCCAGCAGCCAAGACGGAAAGGGGATCCCCACAGATACGCAGTATTTT.

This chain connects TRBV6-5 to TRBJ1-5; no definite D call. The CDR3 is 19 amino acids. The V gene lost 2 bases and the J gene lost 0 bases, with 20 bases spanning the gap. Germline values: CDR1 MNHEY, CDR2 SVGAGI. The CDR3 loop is CASSYEARWTKPSNQPQHF. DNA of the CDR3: TGTGCCAGCAGTTACGAAGCCCGATGGACCAAACCTAGCAATCAGCCCCAGCATTTT.

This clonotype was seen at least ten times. CDR3 residues: CASSFQGVVRAFF. Written as DNA, the CDR3 is TGTGCCAGCAGCTTCCAGGGCGTCGTTCGAGCTTTCTTT. The rearrangement uses TRBV5-6 and TRBJ1-1, with D possibly TRBD1 on 5 matching bases. The CDR3 loop spans 13 amino acids. V was shortened by 2 bases and J by 10 bases, with 15 bases between the two germline ends. Germline CDR1 is SGHDT and CDR2 is YYEEEE.

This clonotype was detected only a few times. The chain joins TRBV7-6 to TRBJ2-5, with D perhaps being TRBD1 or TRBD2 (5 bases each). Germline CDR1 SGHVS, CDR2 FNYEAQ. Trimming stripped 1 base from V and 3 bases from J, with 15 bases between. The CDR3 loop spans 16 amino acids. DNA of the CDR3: TGTGCCAGCAGCTTAGGGGGGAATACATGGGAAGAGACCCAGTACTTC. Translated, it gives CASSLGGNTWEETQYF.

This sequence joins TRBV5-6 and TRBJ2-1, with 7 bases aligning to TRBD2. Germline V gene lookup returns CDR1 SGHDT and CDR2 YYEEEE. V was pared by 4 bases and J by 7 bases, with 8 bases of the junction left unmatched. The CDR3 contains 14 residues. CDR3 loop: CASSPGLVRNEQFF. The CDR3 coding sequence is TGTGCCAGCAGCCCCGGACTAGTGCGTAATGAGCAGTTCTTC.

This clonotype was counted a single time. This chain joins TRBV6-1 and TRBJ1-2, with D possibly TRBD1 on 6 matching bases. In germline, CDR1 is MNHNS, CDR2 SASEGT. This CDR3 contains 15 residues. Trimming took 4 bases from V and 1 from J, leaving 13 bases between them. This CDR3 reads CASSGRQALNYGYTF. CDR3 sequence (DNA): TGTGCCAGCAGTGGGAGACAGGCCCTTAACTATGGCTACACCTTC.

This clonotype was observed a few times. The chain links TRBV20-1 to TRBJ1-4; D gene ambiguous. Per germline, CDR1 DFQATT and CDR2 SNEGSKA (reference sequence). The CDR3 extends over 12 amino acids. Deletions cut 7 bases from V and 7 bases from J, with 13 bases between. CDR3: CSGLSAGEKLFF. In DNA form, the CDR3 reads TGCAGTGGACTCTCTGCCGGTGAAAAACTGTTTTTT.